What follows describes a single T cell receptor beta chain. This receptor's antigen is unknown. Nothing much larger sits one base from this clone, and base qualities are not available. From cysteine to phenylalanine, the CDR3 is 14 amino acids long. Solely the CDR3 DNA is kept, with 42 bases framed from the first base. CDR1 is given as KGHSH and CDR2 as LQKENI, both from the germline V gene. Trimming takes 6 bases from V and 0 bases from J, and the germline ends sit 9 bases apart. This record belongs to a study of T cell responses to AZD1222 COVID-19 vaccine (dated by TCRdb to about 2021). General notes on the study: A total of approximately 240 trial participants underwent TCR sequencing, of whom roughly 210 received two doses of AZD1222 and 26 received two doses of the MenACWY control vaccine. Trial participants were enrolled by age into subgroups of 18-55, 56-69 and 70-plus years, and about 150, 27 and 61 TCR-sequenced participants, respectively, were included in these subgroups. Results the study describes overall, beyond this receptor: Conclusions about previously exposed vaccinees are limited, since just five or six AZD1222 recipients were seropositive for SARS-CoV-2 at baseline. Epitopes outside the regions mutated in the B.1.351 and B.1.1.7 variants were reportedly recognized by nearly half of the unique spike-specific TCRs. In the small 56-69-year group, the increase in depth fell short of significance, most likely because of low power. Participants were mostly white British, with more females than males. The authors suggested clonal diversity may have been underestimated. The vaccine-associated CD4 TCRs covered the entire spike protein, and the dominant responses fell in regions 160-218 and 743-854. Because no samples from the day 14 peak response were available, repertoires could be characterized only after the peak T cell response. After two AZD1222 doses, both the breadth and the depth of spike-specific TCRs were significantly higher than at day 0 and than in MenACWY recipients.

Reading the label with the study, this specimen's time point is: about 28 days (+/-7) after the second vaccine dose. AZD1222 recipients whose second dose came at about 4 weeks and those whose second dose came at about 12 weeks were combined into one group, since spike-specific TCR depth and breadth did not differ between the two schedules. The vaccinee samples were drawn from two UK trials, COV001 and COV002, one of which was a single-blind randomized controlled phase 2/3 trial testing AZD1222 (ChAdOx1 nCoV-19) in healthy adults. For TCRbeta chain sequencing, PBMC samples were collected from trial participants at day 0 and at day 28 after the second dose. The CDR3 regions of human TCRbeta chains were analyzed by immunosequencing. As for the authors' bioinformatics: TCRs in the repertoires were compared against a reference library of SARS-CoV-2-specific TCRs that had been generated with the MIRA antigen-specificity platform. Breadth was defined as the fraction of unique TCRs that were SARS-CoV-2-associated, and depth was defined as the fraction of total T cells that were SARS-CoV-2-associated. Each spike-specific TCR was assigned to its reactive spike region and to a CD4 or CD8 class using the MIRA data. Log10-transformed breadth and depth values were compared by one-way ANOVA with Sidak's multiple comparisons tests. Drawn from immuneACCESS, this table holds only the in-frame rearrangements with V and J called that TCRdb kept. Clones are partly lost; checked studies trace under half to an unresolved V gene and leave the rest unexplained. That table gives V, J and clone size, and the DNA gave D and trimming. The sample contains some 200,000 clones, roughly nine tenths of them found a single time. The ten largest account for over 1.5% of the sample.

The chain joins TRBV18 to TRBJ1-5; a weak D assignment points to TRBD1 (6 bases agree). The TCR comes from an adult who received the AZD1222 COVID-19 vaccine. The sample consisted of peripheral blood, taken 28 days after the second AZD1222 dose. The base sequence is TGTGCCAGCTCCGGACAGTATAGCAATCAGCCCCAGCATTTT. Translated, it gives CASSGQYSNQPQHF.